This T cell receptor beta chain was profiled in a study of T cell changes during pregnancy in multiple sclerosis. The CDR3 loop spans 15 amino acids. Germline V gene data show CDR1 as SGHVS and CDR2 as FQNEAQ. The V end lost 5 bases, the J end lost 7 bases, and 18 bases lay between the germline ends. This table comes from immunoSEQ multiplex PCR, and its TCRdb copy is limited to in-frame clones, with some not included. This table holds about 76,000 clones, 93% found once. This chain uses TRBV7-8 with TRBJ1-5, with a tentative D call TRBD1 (6 bases). Material: peripheral blood, obtained in the second trimester of pregnancy. This receptor was obtained from a female donor with multiple sclerosis, enrolled in a pregnancy study. The CDR3 protein is CASSQGTLSSQPQHF. In DNA form, the CDR3 reads TGTGCCAGCAGCCAGGGGACCCTAAGTTCGCAGCCCCAGCATTTT.